In this sample, the clone carrying this T cell receptor (beta chain) turned up once. Its target is not known. This specimen includes other DNA sequences encoding the same CDR3. The sample comes from a study of cytomegalovirus exposure and HLA in healthy donors. General study points: In an earlier analysis, productive rearrangement rates for most beta V segments clustered near 87% or 30%.

This CDR3 region has 12 residues. V gave up 4 bases and J gave up 5 bases, with 9 bases separating them. Germline lookup yields CDR1 ENHRY and CDR2 SYGVKD. PCR was performed using 60 Vbeta and 13 Jbeta primers. Assay used: immunoSEQ multiplex PCR; TCRdb lists only in-frame clones, some missing. Among about 130,000 clones, approximately 80% were seen once, and the ten largest hold 7% to 9.5%. Donors had nominal health at sampling but likely had unrecorded immune exposures. Specimen: PBMCs. The chain is built from TRBV10-3 and TRBJ2-7, with D possibly being TRBD2 (5 bases). The receptor's source is a young man in good health and CMV-seropositive. The DNA for the CDR3 is TGTGCCATCAGTGTATCGGGGAACGAGCAGTACTTC. It is translated as CAISVSGNEQYF.